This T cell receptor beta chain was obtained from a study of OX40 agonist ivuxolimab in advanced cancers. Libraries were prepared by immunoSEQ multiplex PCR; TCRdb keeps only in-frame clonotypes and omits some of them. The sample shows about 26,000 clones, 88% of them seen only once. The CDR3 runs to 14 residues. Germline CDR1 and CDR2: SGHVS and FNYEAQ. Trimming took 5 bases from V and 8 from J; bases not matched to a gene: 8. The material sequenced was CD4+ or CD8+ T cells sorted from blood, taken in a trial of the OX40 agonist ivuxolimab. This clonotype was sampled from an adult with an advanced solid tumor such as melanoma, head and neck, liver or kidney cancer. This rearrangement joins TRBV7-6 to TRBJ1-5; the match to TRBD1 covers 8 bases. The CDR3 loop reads CASSPIGQGKPQHF. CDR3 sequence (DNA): TGTGCCAGCAGCCCTATTGGACAGGGTAAGCCCCAGCATTTT.